This TCR beta chain derives from a study of blood T cell repertoires in COVID-19. Generated by immunoSEQ multiplex PCR, the TCRdb table keeps only in-frame clones and is missing some. This table holds around 320,000 clones, just under 90% found once. The CDR3 totals 15 residues. Germline V CDR1 and CDR2: MGHRA, YSYEKL. The junction had 8 bases not matched to a gene; V was cut back by 2 bases and J by 5 bases. The rearrangement links TRBV4-1 to TRBJ1-1, with 7 nucleotides matching TRBD1. The source material was PBMCs or T cells enriched from blood (not recorded which). This clonotype was obtained from a woman between 50 and 59 years old who had been exposed to COVID-19. CDR3 sequence reads: CASSQNPSGGTEAFF. As DNA, the CDR3 is TGCGCCAGCAGCCAAAATCCCTCAGGGGGGACTGAAGCTTTCTTT.